These 10 T cell receptor beta chains share one sample of origin, sequenced in a study of T cells after yellow fever vaccination. TCRdb reanalysed the 5' RACE reads using MiXCR and keeps one entry per CDR3 protein. There are 450,000 to 600,000 distinct CDR3 sequences in the sample; approximately 13% occur only once, and over 12% lies in the top ten. The material sequenced was PBMCs, taken on the day of the yellow fever booster vaccination. Receptors originate from a man aged 30 to 39 who received the YFV17D yellow fever vaccine.

CDR3 sequence: CASSYGAGTEAFF. The DNA of the CDR3 is TGTGCCAGCAGTTATGGTGCTGGCACTGAAGCTTTCTTT. The rearrangement uses TRBV6-2 or TRBV6-3 and TRBJ1-1; D unclear. Germline loops: CDR1 MNHEY, CDR2 SVGEGT. The CDR3 consists of 13 residues. V lost 3 bases and J lost 4, with 9 bases in between.

The V and J genes are TRBV15 and TRBJ2-3; 7 positions agree with TRBD2. The CDR3 length is 12 residues. Germline V gene data show CDR1 as LNHNV and CDR2 as YYDKDF (reference sequence). Trimming cost V 5 bases and J 6 bases; bases outside gene matches: 2. The CDR3 protein is CATSRGVDTQYF. As DNA, the CDR3 is TGTGCCACCAGCCGGGGGGTGGATACGCAGTATTTT.

This clonotype was found a few times. The J gene is TRBJ2-7, the V gene TRBV28, with D unclear. CDR3 length: 12 residues. V lost 4 bases and J 2 bases, leaving 6 bases between the germline ends. Per germline, CDR1 MDHEN and CDR2 SYDVKM. The CDR3 sequence: CASSSTTYEQYF. The CDR3 DNA follows: TGTGCCAGCAGTTCAACTACCTACGAGCAGTACTTC. Full variable domain (missing parts from reference TRBV28 and TRBJ2-7): DVKVTQSSRYLVKRTGEKVFLECVQDMDHENMFWYRQDPGLGLRLIYFSYDVKMKEKGDIPEGYSVSREKKERFSLILESASTNQTSMYLCASSSTTYEQYFGPGTRLTVT.

The V and J genes are TRBV29-1 and TRBJ2-7; D is uncertain. The CDR3 extends over 13 amino acids. In germline, CDR1 is SQVTM, CDR2 ANQGSEA. V dropped 6 bases and J dropped 3 bases, with 15 bases sitting between them. The CDR3 region has the DNA TGCAGCGTCCTGGACGACCCTCTCTACGAGCAGTACTTC. Translated: CSVLDDPLYEQYF.

J is TRBJ2-7 and V is TRBV5-1; 9 positions agree with TRBD2. The CDR3 contains 15 residues. The V segment lost 2 bases and the J segment 5 bases; nucleotides outside the gene matches: 8. CDR1 and CDR2 from the germline V gene are SGHRS and YFSETQ. CDR3 loop: CASSLGGRGSNEQYF. CDR3 sequence (DNA): TGCGCCAGCAGCTTAGGCGGGAGGGGATCTAACGAGCAGTACTTC.

The chain carries TRBV9 and TRBJ2-2; 7 positions agree with TRBD2. Germline lookup yields CDR1 SGDLS and CDR2 YYNGEE. Trimming at V came to 4 bases and at J to 4 bases, leaving 10 bases not matched to a gene. The CDR3 consists of 16 residues. The DNA of the CDR3 is TGTGCCAGCAGCTCTCCTCGGGAGGAGAGCACCGGGGAGCTGTTTTTT. Its translation: CASSSPREESTGELFF.

CDR3 loop: CASSHARGQGAQYF. DNA of the CDR3: TGCGCCAGCAGCCACGCCAGGGGGCAGGGAGCCCAGTACTTC. The chain has TRBV4-3 and TRBJ2-5; 8 bases map to TRBD1. CDR3 size: 14 residues. Germline V gene sequence: CDR1 LGHNA, CDR2 YSLEER. With V trimmed by 3 bases and J by 9 bases, 9 bases remained unmatched.

This clonotype was detected once. This chain links TRBV20-1 with TRBJ1-5, with D unclear. V shed 3 bases and J shed 5 bases, with 20 bases lying between them. CDR3 length equals 16 residues. Germline assignment: CDR1 DFQATT and CDR2 SNEGSKA (reference sequence). DNA for the CDR3: TGCAGTGCTAGTCGGTTTGTGCGCTTCAGCGATCAGCCCCAGCATTTT. This translates into CSASRFVRFSDQPQHF.

This rearrangement joins TRBV6-1 to TRBJ2-1, with unresolved D. Looked up from germline, CDR1 is MNHNS and CDR2 is SASEGT. V dropped 2 bases and J dropped 0 bases, with 11 bases sitting between them. The CDR3 spans 16 residues. Written as DNA, the CDR3 is TGTGCCAGCAGTGAACCAGGCGGTAACTCCTACAATGAGCAGTTCTTC. Residues: CASSEPGGNSYNEQFF.

This clonotype was seen a few times. The chain uses TRBV25-1 and TRBJ2-1, with 8 bases matching TRBD1. Trimming took 5 bases from V and 3 from J; bases not matched to a gene: 21. There are 20 residues in the CDR3. In germline, CDR1 is MGHDK, CDR2 SYGVNS. CDR3 bases: TGTGCCAGCAGTCGGATGAAGGGACAGGAGGTGCGGAGGGGCTACAATGAGCAGTTCTTC. This gives the protein CASSRMKGQEVRRGYNEQFF.